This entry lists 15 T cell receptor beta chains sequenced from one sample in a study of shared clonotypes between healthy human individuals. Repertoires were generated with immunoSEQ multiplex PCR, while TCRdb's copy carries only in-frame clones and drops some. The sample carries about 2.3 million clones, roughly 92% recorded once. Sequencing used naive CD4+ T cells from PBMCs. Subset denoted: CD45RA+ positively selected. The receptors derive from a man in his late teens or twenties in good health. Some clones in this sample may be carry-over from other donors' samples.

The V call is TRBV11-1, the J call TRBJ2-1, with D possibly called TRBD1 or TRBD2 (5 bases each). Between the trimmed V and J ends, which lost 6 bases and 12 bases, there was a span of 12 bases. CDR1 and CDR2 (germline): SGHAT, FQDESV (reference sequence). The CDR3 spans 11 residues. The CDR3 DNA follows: TGTGCCAGCAGTCGGGACGTACCGCAGTTCTTC. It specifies CASSRDVPQFF.

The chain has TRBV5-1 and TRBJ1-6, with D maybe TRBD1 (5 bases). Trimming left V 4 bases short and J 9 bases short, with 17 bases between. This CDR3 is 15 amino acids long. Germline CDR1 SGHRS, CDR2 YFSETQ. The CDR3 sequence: CASSPGTGSSSPLHF. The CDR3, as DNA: TGCGCCAGCAGCCCCGGGACGGGGAGTAGTTCACCCCTCCACTTT.

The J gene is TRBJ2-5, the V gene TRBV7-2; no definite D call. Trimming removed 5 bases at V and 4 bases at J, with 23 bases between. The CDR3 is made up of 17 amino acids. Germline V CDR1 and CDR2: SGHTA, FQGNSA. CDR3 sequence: CASSPARVRMYRETQYF. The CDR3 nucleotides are TGTGCCAGCAGCCCCGCCCGGGTGCGGATGTACCGAGAGACCCAGTACTTC.

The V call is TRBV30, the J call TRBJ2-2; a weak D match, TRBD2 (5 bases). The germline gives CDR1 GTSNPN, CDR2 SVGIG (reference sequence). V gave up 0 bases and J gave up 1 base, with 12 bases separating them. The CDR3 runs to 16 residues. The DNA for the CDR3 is TGTGCCTGGAGTGTACGGTGGGGAGTGAACACCGGGGAGCTGTTTTTT. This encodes CAWSVRWGVNTGELFF.

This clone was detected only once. The DNA of the CDR3 is TGCGCCAGCAGCCGAGACAGCGTCAATCAGCCCCAGCATTTT. Translated, it gives CASSRDSVNQPQHF. V and J are TRBV5-1 and TRBJ1-5; maybe TRBD1 (5 bases). The germline gives CDR1 SGHRS, CDR2 YFSETQ. The CDR3 has 14 amino acids. V gave up 4 bases and J gave up 3 bases, with 11 bases separating them.

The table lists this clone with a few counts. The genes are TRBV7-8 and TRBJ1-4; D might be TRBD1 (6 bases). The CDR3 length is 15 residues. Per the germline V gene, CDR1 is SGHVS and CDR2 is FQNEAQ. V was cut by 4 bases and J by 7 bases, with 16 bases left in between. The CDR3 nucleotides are TGTGCCAGCAGCTCACGGACAGTGCTGTTTGAAAAACTGTTTTTT. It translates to CASSSRTVLFEKLFF.

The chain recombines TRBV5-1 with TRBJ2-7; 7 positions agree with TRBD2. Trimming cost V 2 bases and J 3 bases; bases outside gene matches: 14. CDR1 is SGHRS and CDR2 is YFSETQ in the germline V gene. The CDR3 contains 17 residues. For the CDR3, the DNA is TGCGCCAGCAGCTTAGCGTTTACGGGGGGATACAGCTACGAGCAGTACTTC. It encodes CASSLAFTGGYSYEQYF.

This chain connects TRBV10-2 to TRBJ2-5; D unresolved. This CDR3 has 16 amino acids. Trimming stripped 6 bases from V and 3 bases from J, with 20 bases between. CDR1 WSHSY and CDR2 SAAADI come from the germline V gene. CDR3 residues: CASRFGQIAYEETQYF. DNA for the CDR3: TGCGCCAGCAGATTTGGGCAAATAGCCTACGAAGAGACCCAGTACTTC.

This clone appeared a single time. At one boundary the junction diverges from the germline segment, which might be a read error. The CDR3 here is CASSPSQRGPTKF. CDR3 bases: TGCGCCAGCAGCCCTTCTCAGCGGGGACCGACAAAATTC. J is TRBJ2-7 and V is TRBV4-1; 7 positions agree with TRBD2. The CDR3 runs to 13 residues. In germline, CDR1 is MGHRA, CDR2 YSYEKL.

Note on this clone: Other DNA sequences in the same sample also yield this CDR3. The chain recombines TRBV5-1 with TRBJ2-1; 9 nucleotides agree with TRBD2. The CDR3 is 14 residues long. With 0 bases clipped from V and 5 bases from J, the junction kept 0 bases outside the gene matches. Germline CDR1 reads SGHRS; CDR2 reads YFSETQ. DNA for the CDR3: TGCGCCAGCAGCTTGGGACTAGCGGACAATGAGCAGTTCTTC. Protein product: CASSLGLADNEQFF.

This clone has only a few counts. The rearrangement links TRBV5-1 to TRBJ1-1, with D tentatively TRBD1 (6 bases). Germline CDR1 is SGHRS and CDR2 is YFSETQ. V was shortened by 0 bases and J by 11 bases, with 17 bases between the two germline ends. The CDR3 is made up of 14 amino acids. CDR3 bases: TGCGCCAGCAGCTTGGTACAGGGTACACCGGACGCTTTCTTT. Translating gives CASSLVQGTPDAFF.

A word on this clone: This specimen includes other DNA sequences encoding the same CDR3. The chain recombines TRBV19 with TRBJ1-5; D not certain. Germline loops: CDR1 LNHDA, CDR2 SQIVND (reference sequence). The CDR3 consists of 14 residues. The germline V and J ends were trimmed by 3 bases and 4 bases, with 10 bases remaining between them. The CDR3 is CASSMRSSNQPQHF. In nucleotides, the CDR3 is TGTGCCAGTAGTATGCGGTCATCGAATCAGCCCCAGCATTTT.

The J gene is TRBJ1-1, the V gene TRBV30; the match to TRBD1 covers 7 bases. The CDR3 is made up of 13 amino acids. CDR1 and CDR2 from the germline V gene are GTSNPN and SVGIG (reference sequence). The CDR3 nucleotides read TGTGCGGGACAGAAGTATATGAACACTGAAGCTTTCTTT. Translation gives CAGQKYMNTEAFF.

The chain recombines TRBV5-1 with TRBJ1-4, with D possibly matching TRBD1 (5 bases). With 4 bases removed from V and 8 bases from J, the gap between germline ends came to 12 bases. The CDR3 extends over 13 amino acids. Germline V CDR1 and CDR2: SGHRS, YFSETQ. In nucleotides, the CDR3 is TGCGCCAGCAGCCCCGACAGATTAGAAAAACTGTTTTTT. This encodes CASSPDRLEKLFF.

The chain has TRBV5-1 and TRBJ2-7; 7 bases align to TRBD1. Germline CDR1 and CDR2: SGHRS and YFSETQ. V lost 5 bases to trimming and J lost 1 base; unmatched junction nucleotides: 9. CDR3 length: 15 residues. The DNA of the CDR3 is TGCGCCAGCAGAAAAGACAGGGCTTTATCCTACGAGCAGTACTTC. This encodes CASRKDRALSYEQYF.